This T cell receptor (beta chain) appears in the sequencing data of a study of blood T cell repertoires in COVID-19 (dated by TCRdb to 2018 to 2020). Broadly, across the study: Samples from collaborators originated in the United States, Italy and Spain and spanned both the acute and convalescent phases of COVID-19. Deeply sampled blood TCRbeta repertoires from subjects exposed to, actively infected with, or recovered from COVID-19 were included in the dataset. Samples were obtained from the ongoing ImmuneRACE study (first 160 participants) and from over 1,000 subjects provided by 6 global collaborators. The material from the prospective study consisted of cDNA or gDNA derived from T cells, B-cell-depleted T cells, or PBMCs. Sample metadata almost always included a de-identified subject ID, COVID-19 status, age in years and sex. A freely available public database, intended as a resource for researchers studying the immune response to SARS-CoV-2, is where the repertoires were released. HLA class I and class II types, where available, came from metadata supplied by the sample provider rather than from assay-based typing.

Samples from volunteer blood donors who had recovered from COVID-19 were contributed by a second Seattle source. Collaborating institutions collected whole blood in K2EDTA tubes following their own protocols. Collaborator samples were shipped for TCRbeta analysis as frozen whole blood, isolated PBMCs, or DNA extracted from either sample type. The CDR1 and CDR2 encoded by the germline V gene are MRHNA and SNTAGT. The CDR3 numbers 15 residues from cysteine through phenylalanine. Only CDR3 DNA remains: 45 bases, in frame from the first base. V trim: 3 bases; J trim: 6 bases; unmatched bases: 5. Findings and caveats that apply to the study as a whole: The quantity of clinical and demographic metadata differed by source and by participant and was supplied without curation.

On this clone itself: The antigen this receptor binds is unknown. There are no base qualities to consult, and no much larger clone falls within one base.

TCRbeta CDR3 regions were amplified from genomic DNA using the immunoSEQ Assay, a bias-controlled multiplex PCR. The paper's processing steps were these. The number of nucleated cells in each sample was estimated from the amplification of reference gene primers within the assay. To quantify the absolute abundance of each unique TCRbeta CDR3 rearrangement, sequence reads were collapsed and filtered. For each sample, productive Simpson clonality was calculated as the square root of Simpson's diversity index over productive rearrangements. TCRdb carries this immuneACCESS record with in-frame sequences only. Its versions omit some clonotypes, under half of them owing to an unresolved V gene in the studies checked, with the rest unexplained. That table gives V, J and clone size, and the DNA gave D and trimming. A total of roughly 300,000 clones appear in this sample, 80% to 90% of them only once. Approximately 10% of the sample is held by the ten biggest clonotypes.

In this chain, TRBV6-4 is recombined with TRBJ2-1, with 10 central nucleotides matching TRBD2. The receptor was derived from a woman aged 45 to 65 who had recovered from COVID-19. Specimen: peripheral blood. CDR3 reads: CASSESGLAFNEQFF. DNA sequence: TGTGCCAGCAGTGAATCGGGACTAGCGTTCAATGAGCAGTTCTTC.